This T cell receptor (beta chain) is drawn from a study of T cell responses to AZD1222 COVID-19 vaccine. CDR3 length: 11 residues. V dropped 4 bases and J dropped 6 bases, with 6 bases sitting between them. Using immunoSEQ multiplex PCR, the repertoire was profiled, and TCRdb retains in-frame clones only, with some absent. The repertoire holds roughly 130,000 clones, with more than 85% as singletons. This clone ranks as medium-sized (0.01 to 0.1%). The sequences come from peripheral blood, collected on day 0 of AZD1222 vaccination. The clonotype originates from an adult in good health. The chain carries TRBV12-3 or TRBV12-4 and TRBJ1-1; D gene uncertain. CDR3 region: CASSSVAEAFF. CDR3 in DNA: TGTGCCAGCAGTTCTGTCGCTGAAGCTTTCTTT.